Shown below are 6 T cell receptor beta chains from a single sample sequenced in a study of blood T cell repertoires in COVID-19. Libraries were prepared by immunoSEQ multiplex PCR; TCRdb keeps only in-frame clonotypes and omits some of them. The data hold about 300,000 clones, with over 75% observed a single time. Sample: peripheral blood. The receptors originated from a woman aged 25 to 39 with COVID-19, enrolled during active disease.

V gene TRBV11-2 combines with J gene TRBJ1-4; 9 bases are shared with TRBD1. The CDR3 sequence is 15 residues long. Looked up from germline, CDR1 is SGHAT and CDR2 is FQNNGV. J was trimmed by 4 bases and V by 5 bases; bases with no gene match: 5. CDR3 in amino acids: CASSPTGGVNEKLFF. The CDR3 region has the DNA TGTGCCAGCAGCCCGACAGGGGGGGTTAATGAAAAACTGTTTTTT.

The chain couples TRBV24-1 to TRBJ2-2; 7 positions agree with TRBD1. This CDR3 spans 16 amino acids. J lost 1 base, V lost 1 base, and 2 bases had no gene match. Germline V gene sequence: CDR1 KGHDR, CDR2 SFDVKD. The CDR3 sequence: CATSDFRQGNTGELFF. The CDR3 coding sequence is TGTGCCACCAGTGATTTCAGACAGGGGAACACCGGGGAGCTGTTTTTT.

The chain is built from TRBV28 and TRBJ2-2; D is uncertain. The CDR3 length is 13 residues. Trimming stripped 9 bases from V and 0 bases from J, with 8 bases between. CDR1 is MDHEN and CDR2 is SYDVKM in the germline V gene. CDR3 DNA sequence: TGTGCCAGTCGTAACACGAACACCGGGGAGCTGTTTTTT. This gives the protein CASRNTNTGELFF.

This chain uses TRBV20-1 with TRBJ2-1, with TRBD2 matching 14 bases. Germline-derived CDR1 and CDR2 are DFQATT and SNEGSKA (reference sequence). The CDR3 is 15 amino acids. V lost 3 bases and J lost 9; bases outside the gene matches: 7. CDR3 loop: CSASAPGLAGVEQFF. The CDR3 coding sequence is TGCAGTGCTAGTGCCCCGGGACTAGCGGGAGTTGAGCAGTTCTTC.

The chain recombines TRBV5-4 with TRBJ1-1; TRBD1 matches 7 bases. The CDR3 runs to 16 residues. The V and J ends lost 0 bases and 0 bases, in that order; junction bases with no gene match: 5. Germline V gives CDR1 SGHNT, CDR2 YYREEE (reference sequence). This CDR3 reads CASSLDGQAMNTEAFF. CDR3 DNA: TGTGCCAGCAGCTTGGACGGACAGGCGATGAACACTGAAGCTTTCTTT.

The chain has TRBV7-9 and TRBJ1-4, with TRBD1 identical over 8 bases. In germline, CDR1 is SEHNR, CDR2 FQNEAQ (reference sequence). V gave up 0 bases and J gave up 11 bases; unmatched junction bases: 14. The CDR3 extends over 17 amino acids. CDR3 nucleotides: TGTGCCAGCAGCTTAGCGCCCCCACTAGACAGGGGAGAGAAACTGTTTTTT. Translation gives CASSLAPPLDRGEKLFF. The whole variable domain, remainder taken from reference TRBV7-9 and TRBJ1-4, is DTGVSQNPRHKITKRGQNVTFRCDPISEHNRLYWYRQTLGQGPEFLTYFQNEAQLEKSRLLSDRFSAERPKGSFSTLEIQRTEQGDSAMYLCASSLAPPLDRGEKLFFGSGTQLSVL.